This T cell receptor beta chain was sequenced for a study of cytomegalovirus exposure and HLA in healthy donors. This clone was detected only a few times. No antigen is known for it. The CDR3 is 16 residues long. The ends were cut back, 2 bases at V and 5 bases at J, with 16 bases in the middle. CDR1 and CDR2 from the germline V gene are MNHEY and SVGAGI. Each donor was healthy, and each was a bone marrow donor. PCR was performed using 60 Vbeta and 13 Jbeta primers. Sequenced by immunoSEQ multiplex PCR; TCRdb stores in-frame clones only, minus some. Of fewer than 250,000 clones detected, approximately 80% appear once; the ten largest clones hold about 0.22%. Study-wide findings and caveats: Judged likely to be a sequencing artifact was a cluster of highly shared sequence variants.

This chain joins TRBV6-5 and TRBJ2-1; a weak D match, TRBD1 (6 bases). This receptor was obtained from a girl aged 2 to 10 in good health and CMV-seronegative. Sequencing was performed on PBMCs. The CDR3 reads CASSYGTGLLHNEQFF. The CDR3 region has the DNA TGTGCCAGCAGTTACGGAACAGGGCTTCTTCACAATGAGCAGTTCTTC.